This TCR beta chain was sequenced during a study of cytomegalovirus exposure and HLA in healthy donors. Study results and limitations: It was reported in a later analysis that an Asian-associated ancestry cluster showed fewer N-insertions than the roughly 710-donor mean. Per published reports, the classifier diagnosed cytomegalovirus status with high specificity and sensitivity. TCR beta sequences numbering more than 15,000 were associated with HLA alleles at 0.05 false discovery rate in a later analysis.

J was trimmed by 0 bases and V by 6 bases; bases with no gene match: 12. This CDR3 region has 17 residues. Germline V gene lookup returns CDR1 LNHDA and CDR2 SQIVND (reference sequence). PCR involved 60 Vbeta and 13 Jbeta primers. The method was immunoSEQ multiplex PCR; TCRdb's version includes in-frame clones alone and lacks a portion of them. The sample shows about 130,000 clones, 70% to 80% of them seen only once. Concerning this clone itself: The antigen remains unidentified.

This TCR was sampled from a woman aged 55-69 years in good health and CMV-seropositive. The chain has TRBV19 and TRBJ2-5, with TRBD1 matching 8 bases. Sequencing was done on a sample of PBMCs. The CDR3 nucleotides are TGTGCCAGTAGCGCCCCGAACAGGGGGTCGCACCAAGAGACCCAGTACTTC. Translated: CASSAPNRGSHQETQYF.